The clone carrying this T cell receptor beta chain came up many times. Antigen unknown. This sample stems from a study of CD8 T cells in ankylosing spondylitis. Libraries of TCR beta came from quantitative 5'-RACE with molecular barcodes. TCRdb itself ran the 5' RACE reads through MiXCR, one entry per CDR3 protein. The data show about 240,000 distinct CDR3 sequences, approximately 9% seen once. Study-wide findings and caveats: Past studies reported some motif variants in reactive arthritis synovial fluid and blood. The study looked at matched synovial fluid samples from ankylosing spondylitis patients. Disease-linked clones were reported to be significantly enriched there.

From germline, CDR1 is LNHDA and CDR2 SQIVND (reference sequence). The CDR3 runs to 14 residues. The V end was cut by 2 bases, the J end by 4 bases, with 10 bases between. This sequence joins TRBV19 and TRBJ2-3; D may be TRBD2 (5 bases). The sequencing input was blood, either unsorted or a sorted T cell fraction (not recorded which). This clonotype was sampled from a male donor with ankylosing spondylitis or in good health (not recorded which). The CDR3 loop reads CASSISWESDTQYF. The CDR3 nucleotides read TGTGCCAGTAGTATATCGTGGGAGTCAGATACGCAGTATTTT.